The 10 T cell receptor beta chains given below trace back to one sample, sequenced in a study of identical twins. TCRdb fed the 5' RACE reads into MiXCR, producing one record per CDR3 protein. The sample records some 900,000 distinct CDR3 sequences, more than 9% being singletons. The same data also contributed to another study, on yellow fever vaccine responses in identical twins.

The sequencing sample was made of PBMCs. Every receptor here comes from a young woman in good health.

This clonotype was observed a single time. A much larger clone differs by one base, so this may be a read error. The chain recombines TRBV20-1 with TRBJ1-1; D may be TRBD1 (5 bases). Germline V CDR1 and CDR2: DFQATT, SNEGSKA (reference sequence). V was trimmed by 5 bases and J by 4 bases, leaving 17 bases between them. This CDR3 spans 14 amino acids. The CDR3 is CSAGLIGAITEAFF. The CDR3 DNA follows: TGCAGTGCTGGCCTGATTGGGGCCATCACTGAAGCTTTCTTT.

The genes are TRBV5-6 and TRBJ2-3; 9 bases are shared with TRBD1. After removal of 4 bases from V and 6 bases from J, the junction contained 6 bases not matched to a gene. Germline CDR1 and CDR2: SGHDT and YYEEEE. This CDR3 contains 14 residues. The CDR3 loop reads CASSPGQGMDTQYF. In DNA, the CDR3 is TGTGCCAGCAGCCCGGGACAGGGTATGGATACGCAGTATTTT.

In this sample, this clonotype turned up many times. The DNA of the CDR3 is TGTGCCAGCAGCTTCGACCTGGACACAGATACGCAGTATTTT. Translating gives CASSFDLDTDTQYF. The chain is built from TRBV12-3 or TRBV12-4 and TRBJ2-3, with D uncertain. The CDR3 spans 14 residues. The V and J ends lost 6 bases and 2 bases respectively, with 12 bases between them.

This clonotype has at least ten counts. The chain joins TRBV20-1 to TRBJ2-2; 7 bases align to TRBD2. J gave up 2 bases and V 6 bases, and 6 bases lay outside the gene matches. The CDR3 spans 14 residues. Germline CDR1 DFQATT, CDR2 SNEGSKA (reference sequence). CDR3 sequence: CSAPGLPNTGELFF. The DNA for the CDR3 is TGCAGTGCGCCGGGACTACCAAACACCGGGGAGCTGTTTTTT.

This clonotype came up a few times. V and J are TRBV4-1 and TRBJ2-7; 7 nucleotides line up with TRBD1. V gave up 8 bases and J gave up 4 bases; unmatched junction bases: 8. The CDR3 has 13 residues. Per the germline V gene, CDR1 is MGHRA and CDR2 is YSYEKL. CDR3 in DNA: TGCGCCAGCTCATTTGGGACAGAGTACGAGCAGTACGTC. Its translation: CASSFGTEYEQYV.

The chain links TRBV5-1 to TRBJ2-1; a weak D match, TRBD1 (6 bases). The CDR3 is made up of 18 amino acids. V shed 4 bases and J shed 3 bases, with 23 bases lying between them. The V gene's germline CDR1 is SGHRS and CDR2 YFSETQ. CDR3 residues: CASSPGANWGSLYNEQFF. CDR3 nucleotides: TGCGCCAGCAGCCCAGGGGCCAACTGGGGGTCCCTCTACAATGAGCAGTTCTTC.

This clonotype was observed once. The genes are TRBV7-6 and TRBJ2-1, with 13 bases matching TRBD2. J was trimmed by 7 bases and V by 2 bases; bases with no gene match: 5. The CDR3 is 16 residues long. CDR1 SGHVS and CDR2 FNYEAQ come from the germline V gene. The CDR3 loop is CASSLTGLAGLNEQFF. The CDR3 region has the DNA TGTGCCAGCAGCTTAACGGGACTAGCGGGGTTAAATGAGCAGTTCTTC.

This clonotype occurred a few times. CDR3 sequence: CASSLKDPGRAMNTEAFF. CDR3 bases: TGTGCCAGCAGTTTAAAGGATCCAGGAAGGGCGATGAACACTGAAGCTTTCTTT. The chain recombines TRBV6-5 with TRBJ1-1; D is unresolved. There are 18 residues in the CDR3. The germline V gene encodes CDR1 MNHEY and CDR2 SVGAGI. Trimming cost V 4 bases and J 0 bases, with 21 bases left between them.

This clonotype occurred a few times. The genes are TRBV20-1 and TRBJ2-3, with TRBD2 matching 13 bases. The CDR3 is 17 amino acids. The germline V gene encodes CDR1 DFQATT and CDR2 SNEGSKA (reference sequence). The junction had 6 bases not matched to a gene; V was cut back by 3 bases and J by 0 bases. The CDR3 loop is CSASITSGRASTDTQYF. The CDR3 region has the DNA TGCAGTGCTAGTATCACTAGCGGGAGGGCCAGCACAGATACGCAGTATTTT.

J is TRBJ2-1 and V is TRBV10-3; the D gene is possibly TRBD2 (5 bases). Germline V gene sequence: CDR1 ENHRY, CDR2 SYGVKD. V was cut by 4 bases and J by 8 bases, with 12 bases left in between. The CDR3 totals 13 residues. The CDR3 is CAISGLAHDEQFF. CDR3 coding DNA: TGTGCCATCAGTGGGCTAGCTCACGATGAGCAGTTCTTC.